This T cell receptor (beta chain) was sequenced during a study of human T cells and chemical hapten exposure. On the study more broadly: On around 2 cm by around 2 cm of upper inner arm skin, sensitization was performed with 2% DPC. Each week of the roughly 25-week study, patients had diphenylcyclopropenone applied to the scalp. Small differences in pooled library volume mainly drove the variation in TCR yields per sample. Study-level points and caveats: The count of PT1 expanded TCRs correlated positively with patch test score.

TCRdb re-analysed the RACE reads in MiXCR, keeping a single row per CDR3 protein. The table shows approximately 80,000 distinct CDR3 sequences, with roughly 10% occurring only once. Worth noting for this clonotype: Its antigen remains unidentified.

Time point indicated: patch test 1, 2 weeks after DPC sensitization. Treatment reported: therapeutic diphenylcyclopropenone sensitization with weekly scalp DPC. The CDR3 totals 13 residues. Between the trimmed V and J ends, which lost 6 bases and 3 bases, there was a span of 11 bases. Germline-derived CDR1 and CDR2 are SEHNR and FQNEAQ (reference sequence). The source material was whole blood, sampled in connection with sensitization to the hapten diphenylcyclopropenone (DPC). This TCR was recovered from a woman aged 45-60 years with alopecia areata. Some clones in this sample may be carry-over from other donors' samples. This chain joins TRBV7-9 and TRBJ1-1; D not certain. CDR3 nucleotide sequence: TGTGCCAGCAGTCGTCGGCCCGACACTGAAGCTTTCTTT. As protein: CASSRRPDTEAFF.